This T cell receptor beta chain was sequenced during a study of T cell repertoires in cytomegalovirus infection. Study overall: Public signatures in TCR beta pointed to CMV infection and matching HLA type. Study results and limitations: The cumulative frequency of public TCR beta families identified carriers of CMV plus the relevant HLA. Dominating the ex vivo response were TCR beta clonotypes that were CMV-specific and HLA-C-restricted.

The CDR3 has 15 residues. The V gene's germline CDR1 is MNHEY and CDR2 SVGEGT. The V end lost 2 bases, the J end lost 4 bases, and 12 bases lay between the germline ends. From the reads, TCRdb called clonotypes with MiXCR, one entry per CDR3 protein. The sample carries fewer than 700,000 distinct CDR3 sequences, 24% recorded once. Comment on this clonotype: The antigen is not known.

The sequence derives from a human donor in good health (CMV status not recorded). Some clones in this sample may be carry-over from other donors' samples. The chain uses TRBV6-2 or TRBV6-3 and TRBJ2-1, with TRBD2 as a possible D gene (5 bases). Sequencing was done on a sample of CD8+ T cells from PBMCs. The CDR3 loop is CASSYANPGYNEQFF. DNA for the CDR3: TGTGCCAGCAGTTACGCCAACCCGGGGTACAATGAGCAGTTCTTC.